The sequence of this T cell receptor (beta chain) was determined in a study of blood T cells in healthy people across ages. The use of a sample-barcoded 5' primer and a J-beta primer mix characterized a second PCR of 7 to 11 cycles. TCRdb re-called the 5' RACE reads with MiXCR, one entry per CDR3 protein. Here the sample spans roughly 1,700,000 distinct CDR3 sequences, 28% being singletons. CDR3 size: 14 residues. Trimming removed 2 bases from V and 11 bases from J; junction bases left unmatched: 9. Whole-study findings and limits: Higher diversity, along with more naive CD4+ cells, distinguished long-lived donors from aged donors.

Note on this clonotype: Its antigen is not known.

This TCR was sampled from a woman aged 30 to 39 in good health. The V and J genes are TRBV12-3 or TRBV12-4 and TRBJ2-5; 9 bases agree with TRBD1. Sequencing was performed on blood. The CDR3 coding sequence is TGTGCCAGCAGTTTAAACAGGGGGCGGAATGAGCAGTACTTC. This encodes CASSLNRGRNEQYF.